This T cell receptor (beta chain) comes out of a study of T cells after yellow fever vaccination. Making TCR cDNA involved 5'RACE template switching, which added UMIs and a universal primer site. TCRdb re-analysed the 5' RACE reads in MiXCR, keeping a single row per CDR3 protein. The sample holds 450,000 to 550,000 distinct CDR3 sequences, 21% seen once. This clonotype has more than one count but fewer than ten. No antigen is known for it. The study, taken as a whole, reports: Contamination by abundant bulk-population clonotypes could be present in FACS-sorted repertoires. Compared with primary, the secondary response was weaker and peaked at day 5, not 15. Most primary-vaccination clones reappeared after the booster (about 97% CD4, approximately 88% CD8).

Per the germline V gene, CDR1 is LGHDT and CDR2 is YNNKEL (reference sequence). V trimming: 4 bases; J trimming: 5 bases; junction bases outside the gene matches: 0. The CDR3 runs 14 residues. The starting material was PBMCs, obtained less than 25 days after the first yellow fever vaccination. This receptor was taken from a man aged 18 to 29 who received the YFV17D yellow fever vaccine. The chain is built from TRBV3-1 and TRBJ2-3, with TRBD2 matching 13 bases. The CDR3 region has the DNA TGTGCCAGCAGCCGGACTAGCGGGGGAGATACGCAGTATTTT. Translated, it gives CASSRTSGGDTQYF.